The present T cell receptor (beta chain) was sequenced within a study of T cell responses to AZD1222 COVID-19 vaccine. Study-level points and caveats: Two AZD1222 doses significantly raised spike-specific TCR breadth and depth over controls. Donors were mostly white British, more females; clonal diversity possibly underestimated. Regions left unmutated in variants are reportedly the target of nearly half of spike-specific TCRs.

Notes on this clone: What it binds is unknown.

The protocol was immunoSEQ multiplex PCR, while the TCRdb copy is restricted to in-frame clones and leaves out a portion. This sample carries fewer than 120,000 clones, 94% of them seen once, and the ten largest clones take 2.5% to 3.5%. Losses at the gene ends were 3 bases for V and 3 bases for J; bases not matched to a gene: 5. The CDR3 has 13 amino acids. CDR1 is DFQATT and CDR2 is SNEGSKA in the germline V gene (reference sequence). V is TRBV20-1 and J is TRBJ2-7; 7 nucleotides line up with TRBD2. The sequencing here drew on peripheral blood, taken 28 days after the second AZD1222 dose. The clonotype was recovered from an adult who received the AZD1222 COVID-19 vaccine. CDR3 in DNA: TGCAGTGCTAGTTTCGCTAGCGGCTACGAGCAGTACTTC. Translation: CSASFASGYEQYF.